A selection of T cell receptor beta chains follows, all from one sample in a study of response to subunit inactivated influenza vaccine. One entry per CDR3 protein results from TCRdb running MiXCR on the RT-PCR reads. Counted here are 450,000 to 550,000 distinct CDR3 sequences, roughly 25% occurring once; the ten biggest clones make up around 1.8%. The input for sequencing was CD4+ T cells sorted from PBMCs, taken 4 to 6 days after vaccination. The receptors derive from a man between 45 and 60 years old who received an inactivated influenza vaccine. Each CDR3 is given with its conserved first and last residue. A D gene is named only where the DNA matches it firmly. Size tells how often a clone was seen (once, few, many) or the class of an expanded clone, and some rows leave it out.

v_call: TRBV14; d_call: .; j_call: TRBJ2-2; clone_size: few; cdr3_nt: TGTGCCAGCAGCCAAGATTGGCAGAACACCGGGGAGCTGTTTTTT; cdr3_aa: CASSQDWQNTGELFF
v_call: TRBV12-3/TRBV12-4; d_call: .; j_call: TRBJ1-5; clone_size: .; cdr3_nt: TGTGCCAGCAGCCGTCCAGGGGAGGGTAGCAATCAGCCCCAGCATTTT; cdr3_aa: CASSRPGEGSNQPQHF
v_call: TRBV29-1; d_call: TRBD2; j_call: TRBJ2-1; clone_size: few; cdr3_nt: TGCAGCGTTGCTCTAGCGGTTGAGCAGTTCTTC; cdr3_aa: CSVALAVEQFF
v_call: TRBV27; d_call: .; j_call: TRBJ2-7; clone_size: .; cdr3_nt: TGTGCCAGCAGTTCCCCCGTTGGTGAGCAGTACTTC; cdr3_aa: CASSSPVGEQYF
v_call: TRBV6-2/TRBV6-3; d_call: .; j_call: TRBJ2-3; clone_size: .; cdr3_nt: TGTGCCAGCAGTTATGATGGGGCCACAGATACGCAGTATTTT; cdr3_aa: CASSYDGATDTQYF
v_call: TRBV12-3/TRBV12-4; d_call: .; j_call: TRBJ1-2; clone_size: .; cdr3_nt: TGTGCCAGCAGGCAGTCGGTTACTAACTATGGCTACACCTTC; cdr3_aa: CASRQSVTNYGYTF
v_call: TRBV20-1; d_call: TRBD1; j_call: TRBJ1-5; clone_size: few; cdr3_nt: TGCAGTGCCTGGACAGGCGGTCAGCCCCAGCATTTT; cdr3_aa: CSAWTGGQPQHF
v_call: TRBV5-1; d_call: TRBD2; j_call: TRBJ2-3; clone_size: .; cdr3_nt: TGCGCCAGCAGCTGGGGACTAGAGGCAGATACGCAGTATTTT; cdr3_aa: CASSWGLEADTQYF
v_call: TRBV9; d_call: .; j_call: TRBJ1-2; clone_size: once; cdr3_nt: TGTGCCAGCAGCGTAGTATGGGGATATGGCTACACCTTC; cdr3_aa: CASSVVWGYGYTF
v_call: TRBV6-2/TRBV6-3; d_call: .; j_call: TRBJ2-5; clone_size: many; cdr3_nt: TGTGCCAGCAGTTATAGACTACAAGAGACCCAGTACTTC; cdr3_aa: CASSYRLQETQYF
v_call: TRBV6-1; d_call: .; j_call: TRBJ1-2; clone_size: many; cdr3_nt: TGTGCCAGCAGTGAAAGGGGCTATGGCTACACCTTC; cdr3_aa: CASSERGYGYTF
v_call: TRBV20-1; d_call: TRBD2; j_call: TRBJ2-1; clone_size: few; cdr3_nt: TGCAGTGCCAACTCAGGAGCGGGGGCCTACAATGAGCAGTTCTTC; cdr3_aa: CSANSGAGAYNEQFF
v_call: TRBV6-5; d_call: TRBD2; j_call: TRBJ2-3; clone_size: few; cdr3_nt: TGTGCCAGCAGTTACGCGGGGGGGCCGGCCGATACGCAGTATTTT; cdr3_aa: CASSYAGGPADTQYF
v_call: TRBV30; d_call: .; j_call: TRBJ1-3; clone_size: .; cdr3_nt: TGTGCCTGGACATACTCCCGCTCTGGAAACACCATATATTTT; cdr3_aa: CAWTYSRSGNTIYF
v_call: TRBV20-1; d_call: .; j_call: TRBJ2-1; clone_size: .; cdr3_nt: TGCAGTGCCACTCACCTACAGGGTAGCTCCTACAATGAGCAGTTCTTC; cdr3_aa: CSATHLQGSSYNEQFF
v_call: TRBV20-1; d_call: .; j_call: TRBJ2-3; clone_size: .; cdr3_nt: TGCAGTGCTAGCATAGCGAGCACAGATACGCAGTATTTT; cdr3_aa: CSASIASTDTQYF
v_call: TRBV12-3/TRBV12-4; d_call: .; j_call: TRBJ2-7; clone_size: .; cdr3_nt: TGTGCCAGCACTGGGCTGAGCACAGGGTTCCCTTACGAGCAGTACTTC; cdr3_aa: CASTGLSTGFPYEQYF
v_call: TRBV6-2/TRBV6-3; d_call: .; j_call: TRBJ2-3; clone_size: .; cdr3_nt: TGTGCCAGCAGTTACTCGGAGGGCCAGACGCAGTATTTT; cdr3_aa: CASSYSEGQTQYF
v_call: TRBV11-2; d_call: TRBD1; j_call: TRBJ1-6; clone_size: few; cdr3_nt: TGTGCCAGCAGCCCCCGGAGTGGACAGGGTTCACCCCTCCACTTT; cdr3_aa: CASSPRSGQGSPLHF
v_call: TRBV6-2/TRBV6-3; d_call: .; j_call: TRBJ2-1; clone_size: .; cdr3_nt: TGTGCCAGCACTAGTCTCTCCTACAATGAGCAGTTCTTC; cdr3_aa: CASTSLSYNEQFF
v_call: TRBV10-3; d_call: .; j_call: TRBJ2-1; clone_size: .; cdr3_nt: TGTGCCATCAGTGGGGGTTCAGGGGCCGAAAACTACAATGAGCAGTTCTTC; cdr3_aa: CAISGGSGAENYNEQFF
v_call: TRBV7-2; d_call: .; j_call: TRBJ2-3; clone_size: few; cdr3_nt: TGTGCCAGCAGCTTTACGACGGGGATCACAGATACGCAGTATTTT; cdr3_aa: CASSFTTGITDTQYF
v_call: TRBV7-2; d_call: TRBD1; j_call: TRBJ1-1; clone_size: .; cdr3_nt: TGTGCCAGCAGCTTGTCTCAACCGGGACAGGGATCCGCTGAAGCTTTCTTT; cdr3_aa: CASSLSQPGQGSAEAFF
v_call: TRBV7-9; d_call: TRBD2; j_call: TRBJ2-5; clone_size: few; cdr3_nt: TGTGCCAGCAGCTTACCAGCGGGAGCTGGAGAGACCCAGTACTTC; cdr3_aa: CASSLPAGAGETQYF
v_call: TRBV20-1; d_call: TRBD1; j_call: TRBJ2-1; clone_size: few; cdr3_nt: TGCAGTGCTTGGACAGGAAGCTCCTACAATGAGCAGTTCTTC; cdr3_aa: CSAWTGSSYNEQFF
v_call: TRBV7-3; d_call: .; j_call: TRBJ2-1; clone_size: .; cdr3_nt: TGTGCCAGCAGCTCTATGAGCTCCTACAATGAGCAGTTCTTC; cdr3_aa: CASSSMSSYNEQFF
v_call: TRBV7-2; d_call: .; j_call: TRBJ2-7; clone_size: .; cdr3_nt: TGTGCCAGCAGCAACAGCTGGAGCGCCTACGAGCAGTACTTC; cdr3_aa: CASSNSWSAYEQYF
v_call: TRBV12-3/TRBV12-4; d_call: .; j_call: TRBJ1-5; clone_size: .; cdr3_nt: TGTGCCAGCAGTTTAAGGCCCGCTATTATTAGCAATCAGCCCCAGCATTTT; cdr3_aa: CASSLRPAIISNQPQHF